Each of the 27 T cell receptor beta chains below was sequenced from the same sample in a study of early T cells in non-severe SARS-CoV-2 infection. One entry per CDR3 protein results from TCRdb running MiXCR on the 5' RACE reads. Here the sample spans approximately 66,000 distinct CDR3 sequences, approximately 13% being singletons. Sequenced material: whole blood. These receptors originate from an adult who was a healthcare worker with PCR-confirmed SARS-CoV-2 infection or an uninfected control (not recorded which).

The V gene is TRBV2, the J gene TRBJ2-7; 7 bases fit TRBD2. The CDR3 runs to 14 residues. The V gene's germline CDR1 is SNHLY and CDR2 FYNNEI. Unmatched junction bases numbered 6, after V lost 5 bases and J lost 2 bases. CDR3 amino acids: CASSKTGGPYEQYF. CDR3 nucleotides: TGTGCCAGCAGTAAAACGGGAGGACCCTACGAGCAGTACTTC.

This sequence joins TRBV11-2 and TRBJ2-3, with 12 bases identical to TRBD2. The CDR3 extends over 14 amino acids. The V gene's germline CDR1 is SGHAT and CDR2 FQNNGV. The ends lost 1 base at V and 11 bases at J; junction bases unmatched: 4. The CDR3 DNA follows: TGTGCCAGCAGCTTAGTCCGGACTAGCGGGATGCAGTATTTT. Translation: CASSLVRTSGMQYF.

V usage is TRBV10-1 and J usage is TRBJ2-3; D is perhaps TRBD1 or TRBD2 (5 bases each). In germline, CDR1 is WNHNN, CDR2 SYGVQD (reference sequence). There are 12 residues in the CDR3. V dropped 8 bases and J dropped 8 bases, with 14 bases sitting between them. The CDR3 sequence: CASGDPPATQYF. In DNA form, the CDR3 reads TGCGCCAGCGGGGACCCACCCGCTACGCAGTATTTT.

This clonotype was detected ten times or more. The gene calls are TRBV11-3 and TRBJ2-7; 7 bases align to TRBD1. Germline assignment: CDR1 SGHNT and CDR2 YENEEA. CDR3 length: 15 amino acids. V gave up 5 bases and J gave up 0 bases; unmatched junction bases: 7. The CDR3 sequence is CASSPSRQGSYEQYF. The CDR3 region has the DNA TGTGCCAGCAGCCCATCCCGACAGGGCTCCTACGAGCAGTACTTC. The full variable domain, completed using reference TRBV11-3 and TRBJ2-7, is EAGVVQSPRYKIIEKKQPVAFWCNPISGHNTLYWYLQNLGQGPELLIRYENEEAVDDSQLPKDRFSAERLKGVDSTLKIQPAELGDSAVYLCASSPSRQGSYEQYFGPGTRLTVT.

The chain joins TRBV9 to TRBJ2-7; no clear D. Germline V lookup: CDR1 SGDLS, CDR2 YYNGEE. CDR3 length: 14 residues. V was trimmed by 0 bases and J by 1 base, leaving 8 bases between them. CDR3 protein: CASSVADVSYEQYF. CDR3 sequence (DNA): TGTGCCAGCAGCGTAGCGGACGTTTCCTACGAGCAGTACTTC.

This clonotype was observed many times. The chain uses TRBV20-1 and TRBJ2-7; the D gene is possibly TRBD1 (5 bases). Germline CDR1 DFQATT, CDR2 SNEGSKA (reference sequence). Trimming removed 0 bases at V and 5 bases at J, with 17 bases between. The length of the CDR3 is 15 residues. The CDR3 DNA reads TGCAGTGCTAGAGATTTTAATTCAGGGTCCCACGAGCAGTACTTC. Translated, it gives CSARDFNSGSHEQYF.

This clonotype was counted ten times or more. V and J are TRBV29-1 and TRBJ2-7; TRBD1 matches at 8 bases. V lost 7 bases and J lost 2; bases outside the gene matches: 10. Per germline, CDR1 SQVTM and CDR2 ANQGSEA. The CDR3 has 14 amino acids. Here the CDR3 reads CSAQRGQATYEQYF. The DNA for the CDR3 is TGCAGCGCCCAAAGGGGACAGGCGACCTACGAGCAGTACTTC.

The table lists this clonotype with many counts. The J gene is TRBJ2-2, the V gene TRBV9; 8 bases fit TRBD1. CDR3 length: 15 residues. V shed 4 bases, J shed 4 bases, and the junction held 6 bases outside the gene matches. Germline V CDR1 and CDR2: SGDLS, YYNGEE. CDR3 region: CASSRETGATGELFF. The CDR3 nucleotides are TGTGCCAGCAGCCGAGAGACAGGGGCCACCGGGGAGCTGTTTTTT.

This clonotype was seen more than once but under ten times. This chain connects TRBV28 to TRBJ2-1; D unclear. CDR3 length equals 11 residues. Trimming shortened V by 6 bases and J by 6 bases, and 6 bases separated the two germline ends. The germline gives CDR1 MDHEN, CDR2 SYDVKM. The CDR3 is CASRHANEQFF. For the CDR3, the DNA is TGTGCCAGCAGACACGCCAATGAGCAGTTCTTC.

This clonotype came up many times. J is TRBJ2-2 and V is TRBV7-6, with 8 bases lining up with TRBD1. Germline lookup yields CDR1 SGHVS and CDR2 FNYEAQ. This CDR3 has 16 amino acids. Germline trimming cut 5 bases from V and 0 bases from J; bases unmatched to any gene: 5. The CDR3 sequence is CASSLQGVSNTGELFF. Here the CDR3 DNA reads TGTGCCAGCAGCCTACAGGGGGTATCGAACACCGGGGAGCTGTTTTTT.

The chain joins TRBV29-1 to TRBJ2-1; possibly TRBD2 for D (7 bases). Germline-derived CDR1 and CDR2 are SQVTM and ANQGSEA. With 4 bases removed from V and 7 bases from J, the gap between germline ends came to 11 bases. The CDR3 runs 12 residues. The CDR3 nucleotides are TGCAGCGTTGTTAGGGGGGGGAATGAGCAGTTCTTC. This translates into CSVVRGGNEQFF.

The table lists this clonotype with many counts. The gene calls are TRBV6-4 and TRBJ1-6; weak D call: TRBD1 (5 bases). The CDR3 has 14 residues. From germline, CDR1 is MRHNA and CDR2 SNTAGT. V was cut by 2 bases and J by 5 bases, with 7 bases left in between. The CDR3 DNA reads TGTGCCAGCAGTGACGGGGCGCATAATTCACCCCTCCACTTT. It encodes CASSDGAHNSPLHF.

In this sample, this clonotype turned up a few times. V usage is TRBV7-9 and J usage is TRBJ1-5, with D perhaps TRBD1 (6 bases). The ends were cut back, 5 bases at V and 2 bases at J, with 13 bases in the middle. The CDR3 totals 15 residues. CDR1 and CDR2 from the germline V gene are SEHNR and FQNEAQ (reference sequence). For the CDR3, the DNA is TGTGCCAGCAGCCCCGGGACACTTGGCAATCAGCCCCAGCATTTT. Its protein product is CASSPGTLGNQPQHF. Variable domain in full (rest from reference TRBV7-9 and TRBJ1-5): DTGVSQNPRHKITKRGQNVTFRCDPISEHNRLYWYRQTLGQGPEFLTYFQNEAQLEKSRLLSDRFSAERPKGSFSTLEIQRTEQGDSAMYLCASSPGTLGNQPQHFGDGTRLSIL.

The rearrangement joins TRBV20-1 to TRBJ1-1, with TRBD1 matching over 7 bases. Trimming at V came to 3 bases and at J to 3 bases, leaving 4 bases not matched to a gene. The CDR3 sequence is 13 residues long. CDR1 is DFQATT, CDR2 SNEGSKA, per germline (reference sequence). This CDR3 reads CSASKGADTEAFF. Written as DNA, the CDR3 is TGCAGTGCTAGTAAGGGGGCTGACACTGAAGCTTTCTTT.

This clonotype was seen only a few times. The V call is TRBV7-9, the J call TRBJ2-4; D call uncertain. The CDR3 runs 15 residues. Germline CDR1 and CDR2: SEHNR and FQNEAQ (reference sequence). Between the trimmed V and J ends, which lost 3 bases and 0 bases, there was a span of 9 bases. DNA for the CDR3: TGTGCCAGCAGCTTCGCTTTCGAAGCCAAAAACATTCAGTACTTC. It is translated as CASSFAFEAKNIQYF.

This clonotype was seen a few times. The CDR3: CASSLGQGKLAGVRETQYF. CDR3 bases: TGTGCCAGCAGCTTAGGGCAGGGAAAACTAGCGGGGGTGCGAGAGACCCAGTACTTC. This chain joins TRBV11-2 and TRBJ2-5; 11 bases agree with TRBD2. Trimming took 1 base from V and 4 from J; bases not matched to a gene: 14. The CDR3 consists of 19 residues. The V gene's germline CDR1 is SGHAT and CDR2 FQNNGV.

CDR3 region: CASSPRTRDLEQYF. CDR3 in DNA: TGTGCCAGCAGTCCACGGACACGGGATCTGGAGCAGTACTTC. This sequence joins TRBV2 and TRBJ2-7; possibly TRBD1 or TRBD2 for D (5 bases each). The germline CDR1 and CDR2 sequences are SNHLY and FYNNEI. This CDR3 region has 14 residues. Deletions cut 5 bases from V and 7 bases from J, with 18 bases between.

This clonotype came up many times. One junction end does not reproduce the germline sequence, and a read error may be involved. J is TRBJ2-1 and V is TRBV7-8; D gene ambiguous. The CDR3 is 14 residues long. CDR1 is SGHVS and CDR2 is FQNEAQ in the germline V gene. CDR3 sequence: CASSLAGAYNEQFF. The CDR3 region has the DNA TGTGCCAGCAGCTTAGCCGGAGCCTATAATGAGCAGTTCTTC.

This clonotype was counted at least ten times. The chain is built from TRBV6-1 and TRBJ2-3; weak D call: TRBD1 (6 bases). The length of the CDR3 is 15 residues. The V gene's germline CDR1 is MNHNS and CDR2 SASEGT. Trimming pared 5 bases from V and 0 bases from J, leaving 12 bases between. The CDR3 is CASSPRTVSTDTQYF. CDR3 nucleotide sequence: TGTGCCAGCAGTCCGCGGACAGTGAGCACAGATACGCAGTATTTT.

V is TRBV28 and J is TRBJ2-7; TRBD2 might be the D (6 bases). Germline CDR1 is MDHEN and CDR2 is SYDVKM. The CDR3 is 12 residues long. This chain's CDR3 is CALRGAGGEQYF. The CDR3 DNA reads TGTGCTCTCCGCGGGGCCGGGGGCGAGCAGTACTTC.

V is TRBV4-1 and J is TRBJ1-4; maybe TRBD1 (6 bases). The V gene's germline CDR1 is MGHRA and CDR2 YSYEKL. This CDR3 region has 15 residues. Trimming took off 4 bases at V and 8 bases at J, with 17 bases between the two ends. CDR3 in amino acids: CASSRGPGQAEKLFF. CDR3 sequence (DNA): TGCGCCAGCAGCCGCGGACCGGGACAAGCGGAAAAACTGTTTTTT.

At least ten counts were recorded for this clonotype. The chain links TRBV7-2 to TRBJ2-3; no firm D call. CDR3 length: 12 amino acids. Between the trimmed V and J ends, which lost 1 base and 4 bases, there was a span of 3 bases. Per germline, CDR1 SGHTA and CDR2 FQGNSA. This CDR3 is CASSLGPDTQYF. For the CDR3, the DNA is TGTGCCAGCAGCTTAGGCCCAGATACGCAGTATTTT.

This clonotype was seen ten or more times. The V call is TRBV7-8, the J call TRBJ2-3; 8 nucleotides line up with TRBD2. Germline CDR1 SGHVS, CDR2 FQNEAQ. The CDR3 spans 17 residues. With 7 bases clipped from V and 5 bases from J, the junction kept 17 bases outside the gene matches. In DNA form, the CDR3 reads TGTGCCAGCACCCAAAGGGGAGTAGCGGGGTTGGAAGATACGCAGTATTTT. Translated, it gives CASTQRGVAGLEDTQYF. The whole variable domain, remainder taken from reference TRBV7-8 and TRBJ2-3, is GAGVSQSPRYKVAKRGQDVALRCDPISGHVSLFWYQQALGQGPEFLTYFQNEAQLDKSGLPSDRFFAERPEGSVSTLKIQRTQQEDSAVYLCASTQRGVAGLEDTQYFGPGTRLTVL.

This clonotype appeared many times. The chain recombines TRBV7-6 with TRBJ2-7; TRBD2 matches 10 bases. The ends lost 5 bases at V and 3 bases at J; junction bases unmatched: 7. The CDR3 contains 15 residues. Germline assignment: CDR1 SGHVS and CDR2 FNYEAQ. In DNA form, the CDR3 reads TGTGCCAGCAGCGACCGGACTAGCGGACTCTACGAGCAGTACTTC. It specifies CASSDRTSGLYEQYF.

In this sample, this clonotype turned up many times. This sequence joins TRBV2 and TRBJ2-3; D may be TRBD1 or TRBD2 (5 bases each). Germline-derived CDR1 and CDR2 are SNHLY and FYNNEI. This CDR3 has 15 residues. With 5 bases removed from V and 9 bases from J, the gap between germline ends came to 21 bases. The CDR3 region has the DNA TGTGCCAGCAGTTGGGGTGGGGGACCCGGATACACGCAGTATTTT. This codes for CASSWGGGPGYTQYF.

The chain uses TRBV7-9 and TRBJ1-2, with 9 bases identical to TRBD1. After removal of 4 bases from V and 8 bases from J, the junction contained 8 bases not matched to a gene. The CDR3 runs 14 residues. From germline, CDR1 is SEHNR and CDR2 FQNEAQ (reference sequence). The CDR3 loop is CASSSLGQGEGYTF. For the CDR3, the DNA is TGTGCCAGCAGCTCCCTGGGACAGGGAGAAGGCTACACCTTC.

The genes are TRBV6-1 and TRBJ2-1, with TRBD1 identical over 8 bases. V shed 5 bases, J shed 5 bases, and the junction held 2 bases outside the gene matches. Germline CDR1 and CDR2: MNHNS and SASEGT. CDR3 size: 13 residues. The CDR3 reads CASSWTGNNEQFF. CDR3 coding DNA: TGTGCCAGCAGTTGGACAGGGAACAATGAGCAGTTCTTC.